The next 28 T cell receptor beta chains were all read from a single sample in a study of immune evolution from preneoplasia to lung adenocarcinoma. Sequencing was performed with immunoSEQ multiplex PCR; in TCRdb, only in-frame clones are kept and a portion is missing. Among several thousand clones, around three quarters were seen once, and the ten largest hold around 6.4%. Specimen: FFPE lung adenocarcinoma in situ tissue. The receptors shown here come from a person aged 55-80 years with lung adenocarcinoma.

The chain joins TRBV11-2 to TRBJ2-1; D not certain. The CDR3 has 15 amino acids. CDR1 is SGHAT and CDR2 is FQNNGV in the germline V gene. V dropped 5 bases and J dropped 2 bases, with 13 bases sitting between them. CDR3 in amino acids: CASSASSQTYNEQFF. As DNA, the CDR3 is TGTGCCAGCAGCGCGTCCTCGCAGACCTACAATGAGCAGTTCTTC. Filled out from reference TRBV11-2 and TRBJ2-1, the complete variable domain reads EAGVAQSPRYKIIEKRQSVAFWCNPISGHATLYWYQQILGQGPKLLIQFQNNGVVDDSQLPKDRFSAERLKGVDSTLKIQPAKLEDSAVYLCASSASSQTYNEQFFGPGTRLTVL.

About this clone: The junction does not match germline at one end; this may be a read error. The rearrangement joins TRBV7-7 to TRBJ2-1; tentatively, D is TRBD2 (6 bases). CDR3 length: 15 residues. Germline CDR1 is SSHAT and CDR2 is FNYEAQ (reference sequence). The CDR3 bases are TGTGCTAGCAGCAGATTAGCGGACCTATACAATGAGCAGTTCTTC. It specifies CASSRLADLYNEQFF.

This clone came up a few times. The chain couples TRBV19 to TRBJ1-3; D uncertain. V was cut by 5 bases and J by 1 base, with 6 bases left in between. Germline V gene lookup returns CDR1 LNHDA and CDR2 SQIVND (reference sequence). The CDR3 is made up of 13 amino acids. This CDR3 reads CASSLQSGNTIYF. The CDR3 DNA reads as TGTGCCAGTAGTTTGCAATCTGGAAACACCATATATTTT.

This clone appeared a single time. The genes are TRBV6-6 and TRBJ1-5, with 9 bases lining up with TRBD1. Germline CDR1 and CDR2: MNHNY and SVGAGI (reference sequence). CDR3 size: 15 residues. V dropped 6 bases and J dropped 3; count of bases not matched to a gene: 6. CDR3 region: CASSPGQGYNQPQHF. CDR3 coding DNA: TGTGCCAGCAGCCCGGGACAGGGTTACAATCAGCCCCAGCATTTT.

The chain links TRBV30 to TRBJ1-3, with D perhaps matching TRBD1 (6 bases). This CDR3 is built from 14 residues. V was clipped by 3 bases and J by 4 bases, with 13 bases between them. Germline loops: CDR1 GTSNPN, CDR2 SVGIG (reference sequence). As DNA, the CDR3 is TGTGCCTGGAGCGAGACAGGATACGGAAACACCATATATTTT. This encodes CAWSETGYGNTIYF. The full variable domain, rest sourced from reference TRBV30 and TRBJ1-3, is SQTIHQWPATLVQPVGSPLSLECTVEGTSNPNLYWYRQAAGRGLQLLFYSVGIGQISSEVPQNLSASRPQDRQFILSSKKLLLSDSGFYLCAWSETGYGNTIYFGEGSWLTVV.

The chain carries TRBV7-3 and TRBJ2-2, with D tentatively TRBD1 (6 bases). V was cut by 5 bases and J by 5 bases, with 21 bases left in between. CDR3 length: 17 amino acids. Germline V gene data show CDR1 as SGHTA and CDR2 as FQGTGA. The CDR3 region has the DNA TGTGCCAGCAGCCCCTCCATTCGACAGGTCGAGACCGGGGAGCTGTTTTTT. Translation: CASSPSIRQVETGELFF.

Only a few counts were recorded for this clone. J is TRBJ1-3 and V is TRBV15; D is undetermined. V was shortened by 5 bases and J by 0 bases, with 11 bases between the two germline ends. CDR3 length equals 15 residues. Germline V CDR1 and CDR2: LNHNV, YYDKDF (reference sequence). CDR3 DNA: TGTGCCACCAGCCTGGGCGACTACTCTGGAAACACCATATATTTT. This codes for CATSLGDYSGNTIYF.

V and J are TRBV9 and TRBJ2-5; 9 bases match TRBD1. The CDR3 contains 15 residues. The V and J ends lost 4 bases and 4 bases, in that order; junction bases with no gene match: 8. CDR1 is SGDLS, CDR2 YYNGEE, per germline. The CDR3 DNA reads TGTGCCAGCAGCCCATCTGGGACAGGGAGAGAGACCCAGTACTTC. Translated, it gives CASSPSGTGRETQYF.

This clone was detected a few times. This rearrangement joins TRBV5-5 to TRBJ1-1; D uncertain. CDR1 is SGHKS, CDR2 YYEKEE, per germline (reference sequence). V gave up 3 bases and J gave up 1 base, with 16 bases separating them. The CDR3 contains 16 residues. In nucleotides, the CDR3 is TGTGCCAGCAGCTCACAACCAGGACTCAGGAACACTGAAGCTTTCTTT. This translates into CASSSQPGLRNTEAFF. Full variable domain (missing parts from reference TRBV5-5 and TRBJ1-1): DAGVTQSPTHLIKTRGQQVTLRCSPISGHKSVSWYQQVLGQGPQFIFQYYEKEERGRGNFPDRFSARQFPNYSSELNVNALLLGDSALYLCASSSQPGLRNTEAFFGQGTRLTVV.

The table lists this clone with a count of one. The V call is TRBV9, the J call TRBJ2-7, with TRBD1 as a possible D gene (5 bases). Germline V gene lookup returns CDR1 SGDLS and CDR2 YYNGEE. The CDR3 has 14 residues. V gave up 0 bases and J gave up 7 bases, with 14 bases separating them. As DNA, the CDR3 is TGTGCCAGCAGCGTAGGCCCCCCAGGGTGGGAGCAGTACTTC. This translates into CASSVGPPGWEQYF. Supplemented by reference TRBV9 and TRBJ2-7, the full variable domain reads DSGVTQTPKHLITATGQRVTLRCSPRSGDLSVYWYQQSLDQGLQFLIQYYNGEERAKGNILERFSAQQFPDLHSELNLSSLELGDSALYFCASSVGPPGWEQYFGPGTRLTVT.

This clone showed up just a few times. The chain links TRBV12-5 to TRBJ2-2, with a weak D call TRBD2 (6 bases). Germline CDR1 and CDR2: LGHNT and FRNRAP. The CDR3 has 16 amino acids. The V gene lost 4 bases and the J gene lost 2 bases, with 14 bases spanning the gap. This chain's CDR3 is CASGSGGTVNTGELFF. DNA of the CDR3: TGTGCTAGTGGTTCCGGCGGGACGGTCAACACCGGGGAGCTGTTTTTT.

The chain joins TRBV27 to TRBJ1-1; no clear D. In germline, CDR1 is MNHEY, CDR2 SMNVEV (reference sequence). CDR3 size: 14 residues. With 5 bases removed from V and 4 bases from J, the gap between germline ends came to 14 bases. The CDR3 DNA is TGTGCCAGCAGTGCATCTCCCTCGGGCACTGAAGCTTTCTTT. It specifies CASSASPSGTEAFF.

This chain uses TRBV7-3 with TRBJ2-2; TRBD2 matches at 12 bases. Germline trimming cut 5 bases from V and 4 bases from J; bases unmatched to any gene: 2. CDR3 length: 15 residues. The germline V gene has CDR1 SGHTA and CDR2 FQGTGA. CDR3 residues: CASSLAGGLTGELFF. The CDR3 bases are TGTGCCAGCAGCCTAGCGGGGGGGCTCACCGGGGAGCTGTTTTTT.

V and J are TRBV9 and TRBJ2-3; D is unresolved. The CDR3 runs to 12 residues. The germline V gene encodes CDR1 SGDLS and CDR2 YYNGEE. Trimming left V 4 bases short and J 4 bases short, with 7 bases between. CDR3 residues: CASSLLADTQYF. DNA of the CDR3: TGTGCCAGCAGCCTCCTAGCAGATACGCAGTATTTT.

About this clone itself: At the DNA level, this CDR3 is encoded by other sequences in the same sample as well. The V and J genes are TRBV7-2 and TRBJ2-5; D unresolved. This CDR3 is built from 13 residues. Germline V CDR1 and CDR2: SGHTA, FQGNSA. Deletions cut 3 bases from V and 5 bases from J, with 10 bases between. CDR3 sequence (DNA): TGTGCCAGCAGCTTGGTGGTTCGGGAGACCCAGTACTTC. Translated: CASSLVVRETQYF.

The J gene is TRBJ1-2, the V gene TRBV5-4, with D possibly matching TRBD1 (5 bases). V shed 6 bases and J shed 2 bases, with 14 bases lying between them. This CDR3 spans 14 amino acids. Germline V gene data show CDR1 as SGHNT and CDR2 as YYREEE (reference sequence). CDR3 protein: CASTGGFLNYGYTF. For the CDR3, the DNA is TGTGCCAGCACCGGGGGTTTTTTAAACTATGGCTACACCTTC.

The J gene is TRBJ2-7, the V gene TRBV7-8, with 8 bases lining up with TRBD1. Germline V gives CDR1 SGHVS, CDR2 FQNEAQ. The V segment lost 0 bases and the J segment 3 bases; nucleotides outside the gene matches: 1. The CDR3 is 14 residues long. In nucleotides, the CDR3 is TGTGCCAGCAGCTTAGCCGGGACAGGCTACGAGCAGTACTTC. Its protein product is CASSLAGTGYEQYF.

The chain employs TRBV4-3 and TRBJ2-5; D gene unclear. Germline V gene data show CDR1 as LGHNA and CDR2 as YSLEER. V was shortened by 1 base and J by 4 bases, with 13 bases between the two germline ends. This CDR3 has 15 residues. Written as DNA, the CDR3 is TGCGCCAGCAGCCAAGGGTATCAGGCCATAGAGACCCAGTACTTC. Its protein is CASSQGYQAIETQYF.

V is TRBV12-5 and J is TRBJ1-5; D may be TRBD1 (6 bases). Germline V gene data show CDR1 as LGHNT and CDR2 as FRNRAP. The CDR3 spans 14 residues. Trimming shortened V by 3 bases and J by 7 bases, and 13 bases separated the two germline ends. The chain's CDR3 is CASGFGGPRQPQHF. Written as DNA, the CDR3 is TGTGCTAGTGGTTTCGGGGGGCCGAGACAGCCCCAGCATTTT.

This clone has just a few counts. The rearrangement links TRBV7-9 to TRBJ2-1; D possibly corresponds to TRBD2 (6 bases). Germline V gene data show CDR1 as SEHNR and CDR2 as FQNEAQ (reference sequence). This CDR3 is built from 15 residues. The germline V and J ends were trimmed by 4 bases and 6 bases, with 16 bases remaining between them. Here the CDR3 DNA reads TGTGCCAGCAGCTCCCGGCTCGCCGGGAGCAATGAGCAGTTCTTC. Translating gives CASSSRLAGSNEQFF.

V and J are TRBV4-2 and TRBJ1-1; 7 bases line up with TRBD1. Trimming removed 4 bases from V and 11 bases from J; junction bases left unmatched: 7. CDR1 is LGHNA, CDR2 YNFKEQ, per germline. There are 12 residues in the CDR3. CDR3 residues: CASSPQGTRAFF. CDR3 sequence (DNA): TGTGCCAGCAGCCCACAGGGGACTCGGGCTTTCTTT.

This clone has just one count. The rearrangement joins TRBV5-1 to TRBJ1-1; D might be TRBD1 (5 bases). Per the germline V gene, CDR1 is SGHRS and CDR2 is YFSETQ. The CDR3 loop spans 13 amino acids. V was cut by 7 bases and J by 4 bases, with 14 bases left in between. CDR3 region: CASRGTLVTEAFF. The DNA for the CDR3 is TGCGCCAGCCGAGGGACGTTAGTCACTGAAGCTTTCTTT.

The chain joins TRBV6-4 to TRBJ2-1; D tentatively reads TRBD1 or TRBD2 (5 bases each). Per germline, CDR1 MRHNA and CDR2 SNTAGT. This CDR3 contains 14 residues. V was trimmed by 0 bases and J by 9 bases, leaving 12 bases between them. The CDR3 spells CASSDSVNGAEQFF. The CDR3 nucleotides are TGTGCCAGCAGTGACTCGGTCAACGGGGCTGAGCAGTTCTTC.

The chain employs TRBV6-1 and TRBJ2-1, with D uncertain. The CDR3 covers 14 residues. V lost 0 bases and J lost 5, with 8 bases in between. The germline V gene encodes CDR1 MNHNS and CDR2 SASEGT. The CDR3 DNA reads TGTGCCAGCAGTGAAGCGAGAGGAAACAATGAGCAGTTCTTC. This translates into CASSEARGNNEQFF.

The rearrangement joins TRBV5-1 to TRBJ1-1; a possible D gene is TRBD1 (6 bases). The CDR3 length is 15 residues. The germline V and J ends were trimmed by 4 bases and 1 base, with 14 bases remaining between them. Germline assignment: CDR1 SGHRS and CDR2 YFSETQ. DNA of the CDR3: TGCGCCAGCAGCCCTTGGGTGGGGGCGAACACTGAAGCTTTCTTT. Protein product: CASSPWVGANTEAFF.

The V call is TRBV19, the J call TRBJ2-5; D not resolved. There are 14 residues in the CDR3. The V and J ends lost 6 bases and 4 bases respectively, with 15 bases between them. Per germline, CDR1 LNHDA and CDR2 SQIVND (reference sequence). CDR3 sequence (DNA): TGTGCCAGTAGCCTCCCTCTTAAGGGAGAGACCCAGTACTTC. This sequence encodes CASSLPLKGETQYF.

The chain links TRBV7-3 to TRBJ2-1, with 7 bases that match TRBD1. CDR3 length: 13 amino acids. The junction had 6 bases not matched to a gene; V was cut back by 5 bases and J by 8 bases. Looked up from germline, CDR1 is SGHTA and CDR2 is FQGTGA. The CDR3 bases are TGTGCCAGCAGCCCGCAGGGGGTGCATGAGCAGTTCTTC. The encoded protein is CASSPQGVHEQFF. The full variable domain, completed using reference TRBV7-3 and TRBJ2-1, is GAGVSQTPSNKVTEKGKYVELRCDPISGHTALYWYRQSLGQGPEFLIYFQGTGAADDSGLPNDRFFAVRPEGSVSTLKIQRTERGDSAVYLCASSPQGVHEQFFGPGTRLTVL.

The chain combines TRBV6-5 with TRBJ2-1, with 8 positions matching TRBD1. With 7 bases clipped from V and 8 bases from J, the junction kept 7 bases outside the gene matches. Looked up from germline, CDR1 is MNHEY and CDR2 is SVGAGI. The CDR3 length is 13 residues. This CDR3 reads CASIRGLVDEQFF. The CDR3 coding sequence is TGTGCCAGCATCAGGGGGCTGGTGGATGAGCAGTTCTTC.